This T cell receptor beta chain derives from a study of cytomegalovirus exposure and HLA in healthy donors. The CDR3 is 14 amino acids. Trimming cost V 5 bases and J 4 bases, with 14 bases left between them. CDR1 SGHTA and CDR2 FQGNSA come from the germline V gene. This clone has only a few counts. It was with 60 Vbeta and 13 Jbeta primers that the PCR ran. Repertoires were generated with immunoSEQ multiplex PCR, while TCRdb's copy carries only in-frame clones and drops some. Altogether 140,000 or so clones are present, approximately 84% being singletons, with the ten largest covering roughly 9.9%. Sequencing was performed on PBMCs. The sequence came from a woman aged 60 to 75 in good health and CMV-seropositive. The rearrangement joins TRBV7-2 to TRBJ1-2; tentatively, D is TRBD1 (6 bases). CDR3 residues: CASSATDRFYGYTF. The DNA for the CDR3 is TGTGCCAGCAGCGCTACGGACAGATTCTATGGCTACACCTTC.